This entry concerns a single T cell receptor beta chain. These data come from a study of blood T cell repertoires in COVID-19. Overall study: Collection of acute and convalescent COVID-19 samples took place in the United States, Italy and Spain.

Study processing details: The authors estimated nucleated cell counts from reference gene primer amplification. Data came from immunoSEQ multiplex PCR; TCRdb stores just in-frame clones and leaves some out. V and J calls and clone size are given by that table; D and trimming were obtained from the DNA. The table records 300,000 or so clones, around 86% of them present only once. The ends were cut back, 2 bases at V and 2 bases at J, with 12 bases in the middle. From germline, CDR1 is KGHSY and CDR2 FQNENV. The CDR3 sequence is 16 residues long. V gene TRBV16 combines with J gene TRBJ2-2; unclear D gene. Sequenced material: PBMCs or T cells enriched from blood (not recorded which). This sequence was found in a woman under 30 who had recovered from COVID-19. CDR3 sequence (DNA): TGTGCCAGCAGCCAACAGTCACAAATAAACACCGGGGAGCTGTTTTTT. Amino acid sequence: CASSQQSQINTGELFF. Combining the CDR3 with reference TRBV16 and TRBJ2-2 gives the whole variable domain GEEVAQTPKHLVRGEGQKAKLYCAPIKGHSYVFWYQQVLKNEFKFLISFQNENVFDETGMPKERFSAKCLPNSPCSLEIQATKLEDSAVYFCASSQQSQINTGELFFGEGSRLTVL.